Listed here is a single T cell receptor beta chain. Its antigen is as yet unknown. Primers: 60 Vbeta forward and 13 Jbeta reverse. The assay was immunoSEQ multiplex PCR, and TCRdb's table has in-frame clones only and misses some. There are about 160,000 clones in the sample; roughly 80% occur only once, and approximately 1.4% lies in the top ten. The data stem from a study of cytomegalovirus exposure and HLA in healthy donors. General study results and limits: Most subjects had HLA-A and HLA-B alleles reportedly predicted accurately by TCR beta sequences. Later analysis reportedly placed an Asian-associated ancestry cluster below the roughly 690-donor mean in N-insertions. Productive rates of about 87% or about 30% were seen for most TCR beta V segments in an earlier analysis.

The CDR3 has 15 residues. Germline V gene data show CDR1 as MNHEY and CDR2 as SVGAGI. Between the trimmed V and J ends, which lost 0 bases and 4 bases, there was a span of 13 bases. This TCR was sampled from a man younger than 35 in good health and CMV-seronegative. The rearrangement uses TRBV6-5 and TRBJ2-7; D perhaps matches TRBD1 (6 bases). Sequences were obtained from PBMCs. The CDR3 protein is CASSYSTGGLYEQYF. The CDR3 DNA reads as TGTGCCAGCAGTTACTCGACAGGCGGACTGTACGAGCAGTACTTC.